This is a list of T cell receptor beta chains from one sample in a study of vaccination effects on CD4 cells after COVID-19. Produced via immunoSEQ multiplex PCR; TCRdb's table is partial and in-frame only. Of 70,000 to 85,000 clones listed, approximately 71% are singletons. Their recognized antigens are unknown. Sequences were derived from CD4+ T cells from PBMCs cultured without peptide, sampled before COVID-19 vaccination. These receptors all stem from a human donor who received a COVID-19 vaccine. The CDR3 runs from the conserved cysteine through the conserved F or W. D genes are given only for firm matches. Clone size, where shown, is once, few, many, or a class for clones that have expanded.

j_call	d_call	v_call	clone_size	cdr3_aa	cdr3_nt
TRBJ2-5	.	TRBV10-3	.	CAISDAGAQETQYF	TGTGCCATCAGTGACGCAGGGGCGCAGGAGACCCAGTACTTC
TRBJ1-2	.	TRBV15	.	CATSPPRGIGGYTF	TGTGCCACCAGTCCCCCGAGGGGGATAGGTGGCTACACCTTC
TRBJ2-1	TRBD1	TRBV6-2/TRBV6-3	few	CASSALIGTGNNEQFF	TGTGCCAGCAGCGCCCTTATTGGGACAGGGAACAATGAGCAGTTCTTC
TRBJ2-2	.	TRBV7-2	.	CASSPGQTNTGELFF	TGTGCCAGCAGCCCCGGACAAACGAACACCGGGGAGCTGTTTTTT
TRBJ1-3	TRBD1	TRBV28	.	CASSQGAYGNTIYF	TGTGCCAGCAGCCAGGGGGCGTACGGAAACACCATATATTTT
TRBJ1-2	TRBD1	TRBV29-1	.	CSVEVQGAGYTF	TGCAGCGTTGAAGTCCAGGGGGCCGGCTACACCTTC
TRBJ2-1	TRBD2	TRBV30	.	CAWSVGTSGYNEQFF	TGTGCCTGGAGTGTAGGGACTAGCGGCTACAATGAGCAGTTCTTC
TRBJ2-2	TRBD1	TRBV5-1	.	CASSRGTGEDGTGELFF	TGCGCCAGCAGCAGAGGGACAGGGGAGGACGGCACCGGGGAGCTGTTTTTT
TRBJ1-6	.	TRBV5-8	.	CASSLQRADSPLHF	TGTGCCAGCAGCTTACAGAGGGCTGATTCACCCCTCCACTTT
TRBJ2-5	TRBD2	TRBV7-2	.	CASSLLKTSGGAETQYF	TGTGCCAGCAGCTTACTTAAGACTAGCGGGGGTGCCGAGACCCAGTACTTC
TRBJ1-1	.	TRBV6-5	.	CASAIPRGDTEAFF	TGTGCCAGCGCTATCCCTAGGGGAGACACTGAAGCTTTCTTT
TRBJ1-5	.	TRBV10-2	.	CASSDPDGQPQHF	TGCGCCAGCAGTGATCCGGACGGTCAGCCCCAGCATTTT
TRBJ2-2	.	TRBV7-9	.	CASSLGKVVGQTNTGELFF	TGTGCCAGCAGCTTAGGGAAGGTTGTGGGGCAGACGAACACCGGGGAGCTGTTTTTT
TRBJ2-5	TRBD2	TRBV5-5	.	CASSFWGLAGETQYF	TGTGCCAGCAGCTTCTGGGGACTAGCGGGAGAGACCCAGTACTTC
TRBJ1-2	TRBD1	TRBV24-1	.	CATSDADRGHPGYTF	TGTGCCACCAGTGATGCGGACAGGGGGCATCCGGGCTACACCTTC
TRBJ1-4	.	TRBV7-2	.	CASSLWNRVYEKLFF	TGTGCCAGCAGCTTATGGAACAGAGTTTATGAAAAACTGTTTTTT
TRBJ1-1	.	TRBV9	.	CASSALQGNTEAFF	TGTGCCAGCAGCGCATTACAGGGGAACACTGAAGCTTTCTTT
TRBJ1-6	.	TRBV2	few	CASSEADTARRSYNSPLHF	TGTGCCAGCAGTGAAGCAGACACCGCCCGGCGCTCCTATAATTCACCCCTCCACTTT
TRBJ1-1	.	TRBV11-3	.	CASSLEGTETEAFF	TGTGCCAGCAGCTTAGAAGGAACTGAGACTGAAGCTTTCTTT
TRBJ2-2	TRBD1	TRBV5-6	.	CASSLLQGLGELFF	TGTGCCAGCAGCTTATTACAGGGGCTCGGGGAGCTGTTTTTT
TRBJ2-5	TRBD1	TRBV4-1	.	CASSHGDRDQETQYF	TGCGCCAGCAGCCATGGCGACAGGGACCAAGAGACCCAGTACTTC
TRBJ1-1	TRBD1	TRBV29-1	.	CSVGDRGLWEAFF	TGCAGCGTTGGGGACAGGGGGCTCTGGGAAGCTTTCTTT
TRBJ2-1	.	TRBV18	.	CASSPNQGSYNEQFF	TGTGCCAGCTCACCGAACCAGGGGTCCTACAATGAGCAGTTCTTC
TRBJ1-1	.	TRBV24-1	.	CATSDSRETEAFF	TGTGCCACCAGTGATTCCAGGGAGACTGAAGCTTTCTTT
TRBJ1-1	TRBD1	TRBV30	.	CAWTWDSNTEAFF	TGTGCCTGGACGTGGGACAGCAATACTGAAGCTTTCTTT
TRBJ1-1	.	TRBV5-1	.	CASSLGINTEAFF	TGCGCCAGCAGCTTGGGGATTAACACTGAAGCTTTCTTT
TRBJ2-5	.	TRBV30	once	CAWSVGTFQETQYF	TGTGCCTGGAGTGTAGGGACTTTTCAAGAGACCCAGTACTTC
TRBJ2-2	.	TRBV2	.	CASSRSPANTGELFF	TGTGCCAGCAGCCGATCCCCAGCGAACACCGGGGAGCTGTTTTTT
TRBJ1-2	TRBD1	TRBV18	once	CASSPGGQAPQGYTF	TGTGCCAGCTCACCAGGGGGACAGGCACCCCAGGGCTACACCTTC
TRBJ1-6	.	TRBV5-1	.	CASSGQIRNSPLHF	TGCGCCAGCAGCGGCCAGATCAGGAATTCACCCCTCCACTTT
TRBJ1-1	.	TRBV2	once	CASSPELRGAEAFF	TGTGCCAGCAGCCCTGAGTTGAGGGGGGCTGAAGCTTTCTTT
TRBJ2-1	.	TRBV29-1	.	CSPGQNNEQFF	TGCAGCCCTGGACAGAACAATGAGCAGTTCTTC
TRBJ2-5	.	TRBV5-4	few	CASSPTQGQQETQYF	TGTGCCAGCAGCCCTACTCAGGGTCAGCAAGAGACCCAGTACTTC
TRBJ2-1	TRBD1	TRBV18	.	CASSQRTGLILYNEQFF	TGTGCCAGCTCACAGAGGACAGGGCTAATCCTCTACAATGAGCAGTTCTTC
TRBJ2-6	.	TRBV5-8	.	CASSLAYIPGANVLTF	TGTGCCAGCAGCTTGGCCTACATCCCTGGGGCCAACGTCCTGACTTTC
TRBJ2-5	.	TRBV5-1	.	CASSFYGVRVQETQYF	TGCGCCAGCAGCTTTTATGGGGTTAGGGTCCAAGAGACCCAGTACTTC
TRBJ2-2	.	TRBV7-2	.	CASVRGLKDTGELFF	TGTGCCAGTGTGAGGGGCTTAAAGGACACCGGAGAGCTGTTTTTT
TRBJ1-6	.	TRBV5-1	.	CASSFRESSYNSPLHF	TGCGCCAGCAGCTTCCGGGAGAGCTCCTATAATTCACCCCTCCACTTT
TRBJ1-2	.	TRBV4-1	once	CASSQGEGGNYGYTF	TGCGCCAGCAGCCAAGGGGAGGGGGGGAACTATGGCTACACCTTC
TRBJ1-4	TRBD1	TRBV24-1	.	CATSDRGQGEGEKLFF	TGTGCCACCAGTGACCGCGGACAGGGTGAGGGTGAAAAACTGTTTTTT
TRBJ1-4	.	TRBV5-1	.	CASSYGRATNEKLFF	TGCGCCAGCAGCTATGGCAGGGCAACTAATGAAAAACTGTTTTTT
TRBJ2-2	.	TRBV9	.	CASSRTNTGELFF	TGTGCCAGCAGCCGGACGAACACCGGGGAGCTGTTTTTT
TRBJ2-3	.	TRBV18	few	CASSPQGSNTDTQYF	TGTGCCAGCTCACCTCAGGGTTCGAACACAGATACGCAGTATTTT
TRBJ1-6	.	TRBV5-1	.	CASSLAGTYNSPLHF	TGCGCCAGCAGCTTGGCCGGGACTTATAATTCACCCCTCCACTTT
TRBJ1-1	.	TRBV29-1	.	CSVLSGGTEAFF	TGCAGCGTTCTCTCGGGGGGGACTGAAGCTTTCTTT
TRBJ2-5	.	TRBV11-2	.	CASSGRTRFQETQYF	TGTGCCAGCAGCGGACGGACTCGATTTCAAGAGACCCAGTACTTC
TRBJ2-1	.	TRBV18	few	CASSPTAFNEQFF	TGTGCCAGCTCACCGACAGCTTTCAATGAGCAGTTCTTC
TRBJ2-5	TRBD1	TRBV7-2	.	CASSSGGQETQYF	TGTGCCAGCAGCTCAGGGGGCCAAGAGACCCAGTACTTC
TRBJ1-3	.	TRBV10-3	.	CAITPTASSGNTIYF	TGTGCCATCACCCCGACGGCCAGCTCTGGAAACACCATATATTTT
TRBJ1-6	.	TRBV3-1/TRBV3-2	.	CASSQVGTGSTYNSPLHF	TGTGCCAGCAGCCAAGTAGGAACCGGGTCAACCTACAATTCACCCCTCCACTTT
TRBJ2-5	.	TRBV2	.	CASSGEPQRFGQRETQYF	TGTGCCAGCAGCGGTGAACCCCAGCGTTTTGGACAAAGGGAGACCCAGTACTTC
TRBJ1-5	.	TRBV28	few	CASRKEHGNQPQHF	TGTGCCAGCAGAAAGGAACATGGCAATCAGCCCCAGCATTTT
TRBJ2-3	TRBD1	TRBV5-5	.	CASSLAQGTNTQYF	TGTGCCAGCAGCTTGGCACAGGGGACAAATACGCAGTATTTT
TRBJ1-4	.	TRBV18	.	CASSPGPPGGEKLFF	TGTGCCAGCTCCCCCGGACCGCCCGGTGGTGAAAAACTGTTTTTT
TRBJ2-3	.	TRBV5-5	.	CASSLEGFSTDTQYF	TGTGCCAGCAGCTTGGAGGGGTTTAGCACAGATACGCAGTATTTT
TRBJ1-5	TRBD1	TRBV6-5	.	CASGTGSNQPQHF	TGTGCCAGCGGGACAGGTAGCAATCAGCCCCAGCATTTT
TRBJ1-3	TRBD1	TRBV3-1/TRBV3-2	.	CASSQYGTAGSGNTIYF	TGTGCCAGCAGCCAATACGGGACAGCGGGCTCGGGAAACACCATATATTTT
TRBJ1-2	.	TRBV12-3/TRBV12-4	few	CASSLSAYGYTF	TGTGCCAGCAGTTTAAGTGCCTATGGCTACACCTTC
TRBJ1-2	.	TRBV2	.	CASSVMVGYTF	TGTGCCAGCAGTGTGATGGTTGGCTACACCTTC